This TCR beta chain was recovered during a study of blood T cell repertoires in COVID-19. Study as a whole: Sites in the United States, Italy and Spain provided acute and convalescent COVID-19 samples. In each case, the material was cDNA or gDNA derived from T cells, B-cell-depleted T cells, or PBMCs.

CDR1 is MNHEY and CDR2 is SVGAGI in the germline V gene. V lost 6 bases to trimming and J lost 8 bases, with 16 bases between them. This CDR3 has 13 amino acids. Authors' methods: Reference gene primer amplification gave estimated nucleated cell counts. Sequencing used immunoSEQ multiplex PCR; TCRdb keeps in-frame clones, though not all of them. Clone size and V and J calls were adopted from that table, with D and trimming inferred from the DNA. This sample yields 70,000 to 100,000 clones, of which approximately 86% are seen a single time; approximately 8.7% belongs to the top ten. The source of this sequence is a woman between 65 and 79 years old with acute or convalescent COVID-19. V is TRBV6-5 and J is TRBJ1-1; the D gene is possibly TRBD1 (6 bases). Sequencing was performed on peripheral blood. For the CDR3, the DNA is TGTGCCAGCAGAACAATTTCCGGGACAGAAGCTTTCTTT. Its protein is CASRTISGTEAFF.